Within the sample, the clone carrying this TCR beta chain is medium-sized. The target antigen is unknown. Methods used by the authors: It was from CDR3 differences across clinicopathological groups that a distant-metastasis classifier for papillary thyroid cancer was built. TCRdb re-processed the PCR reads through MiXCR. The V and J calls were determined by TCRdb, not by the authors. Among tens of thousands of clones listed, approximately 17% were seen once. All patients were treatment-naive before thyroid surgery. V gave up 7 bases and J gave up 5 bases, with 18 bases separating them. The CDR3 is 14 residues long. Germline loops: CDR1 MDHEN, CDR2 SYDVKM. This specimen comes from a study of metastatic and nonmetastatic thyroid tumors. As for the study in general: Both malignant and benign thyroid patients supplied peripheral blood and tumor or nodule tissue samples, across which the repertoires of these patients were then compared. Study observations and caveats: Malignant thyroid tumors reportedly had TCR beta diversity that was significantly higher than in benign nodules, in blood and tumor.

This chain links TRBV28 with TRBJ2-7; D may be TRBD2 (5 bases). The source material was blood. This receptor was taken from a female donor with papillary thyroid cancer or a benign thyroid nodule (not recorded which). Some clones in this sample may be carry-over from other donors' samples. In DNA form, the CDR3 reads TGTGCCAGCAATAATTATCTACGAGGGCACGAGCAGTACTTC. It is translated as CASNNYLRGHEQYF.